The 8 T cell receptor beta chains presented below share a single source sample, sequenced in a study of T cell responses to AZD1222 COVID-19 vaccine. Profiling relied on immunoSEQ multiplex PCR, and the TCRdb table lists in-frame clones only, not all of them. Here the sample spans some 180,000 clones, approximately 93% being singletons. This specimen consisted of peripheral blood, obtained 28 days after the second AZD1222 dose. The receptors originated from an adult who received the AZD1222 COVID-19 vaccine.

This chain links TRBV19 with TRBJ2-1; the D gene could be TRBD1 or TRBD2 (5 bases each). The ends were cut back, 5 bases at V and 7 bases at J, with 18 bases in the middle. Germline CDR1 LNHDA, CDR2 SQIVND (reference sequence). This CDR3 is built from 15 residues. The CDR3 is CASSDPRRGGNEQFF. Written as DNA, the CDR3 is TGTGCCAGTAGTGACCCTCGCCGGGGCGGGAATGAGCAGTTCTTC. Looking up the rest from reference TRBV19 and TRBJ2-1 gives the full variable domain: DGGITQSPKYLFRKEGQNVTLSCEQNLNHDAMYWYRQDPGQGLRLIYYSQIVNDFQKGDIAEGYSVSREKKESFPLTVTSAQKNPTAFYLCASSDPRRGGNEQFFGPGTRLTVL.

The gene calls are TRBV28 and TRBJ1-6, with 7 bases fitting TRBD1. The CDR3 contains 12 residues. Germline CDR1 is MDHEN and CDR2 is SYDVKM. With V trimmed by 6 bases and J by 7 bases, 0 bases remained unmatched. DNA of the CDR3: TGTGCCAGCAGGGGACAGAATTCACCCCTCCACTTT. Encoded protein: CASRGQNSPLHF.

This clone was counted only a few times. CDR3 residues: CASSQGWSETTASTF. DNA of the CDR3: TGCGCCAGCAGCCAAGGGTGGAGCGAAACAACTGCGTCGACCTTC. This chain connects TRBV4-1 to TRBJ1-2; D is undetermined. The ends were cut back, 1 base at V and 14 bases at J, with 23 bases in the middle. In germline, CDR1 is MGHRA, CDR2 YSYEKL. The CDR3 is 15 amino acids.

The chain recombines TRBV10-3 with TRBJ2-7; TRBD2 agrees at 9 bases. This CDR3 region has 12 residues. The V and J ends lost 3 bases and 6 bases, in that order; junction bases with no gene match: 0. CDR1 is ENHRY and CDR2 is SYGVKD in the germline V gene. This chain's CDR3 is CAISEAGGEQYF. In nucleotides, the CDR3 is TGTGCCATCAGTGAAGCGGGGGGCGAGCAGTACTTC.

The chain joins TRBV18 to TRBJ1-1; D remains unclear. This CDR3 is built from 14 residues. V was pared by 1 base and J by 1 base, with 7 bases between. The V gene's germline CDR1 is KGHSH and CDR2 LQKENI. DNA of the CDR3: TGTGCCAGCTCACCACTGGGAGAGAACACTGAAGCTTTCTTT. Its translation is CASSPLGENTEAFF.

In its sample, this clone was seen once. CDR3 in DNA: TGTGCCAGCAGCTTGGGAGGGGCGAATGCTGAAGCTTTCTTT. Protein product: CASSLGGANAEAFF. The rearrangement links TRBV11-3 to TRBJ1-1; the D gene is possibly TRBD1 (5 bases). V was cut by 3 bases and J by 6 bases, with 14 bases left in between. The CDR3 sequence is 14 residues long. Germline CDR1 is SGHNT and CDR2 is YENEEA.

The CDR3 sequence is CAWSRQGRNYGYTF. The CDR3 nucleotides are TGTGCCTGGAGTAGGCAGGGGCGTAACTATGGCTACACCTTC. The V call is TRBV30, the J call TRBJ1-2; D is possibly TRBD1 (6 bases). This CDR3 contains 14 residues. The V end lost 2 bases, the J end lost 1 base, and 11 bases lay between the germline ends. CDR1 and CDR2 (germline): GTSNPN, SVGIG (reference sequence).

This chain joins TRBV4-3 and TRBJ2-7; D gene ambiguous. This CDR3 is built from 15 residues. V was pared by 1 base and J by 6 bases, with 16 bases between. Germline V CDR1 and CDR2: LGHNA, YSLEER. This CDR3 reads CASSQGWYTVFEQYF. CDR3 sequence (DNA): TGCGCCAGCAGCCAAGGATGGTATACGGTGTTCGAGCAGTACTTC.